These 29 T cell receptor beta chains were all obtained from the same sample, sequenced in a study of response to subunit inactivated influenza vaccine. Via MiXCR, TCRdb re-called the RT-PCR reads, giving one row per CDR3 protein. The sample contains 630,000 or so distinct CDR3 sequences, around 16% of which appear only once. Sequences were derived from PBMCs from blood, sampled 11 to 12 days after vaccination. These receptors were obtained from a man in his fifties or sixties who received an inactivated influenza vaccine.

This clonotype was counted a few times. The CDR3, as DNA: TGTGCCACCCGCCGGGACAGGGTAACCGGGGAGCTGTTTTTT. Translated: CATRRDRVTGELFF. V and J are TRBV19 and TRBJ2-2; 9 nucleotides agree with TRBD1. The CDR3 runs to 14 residues. Looked up from germline, CDR1 is LNHDA and CDR2 is SQIVND (reference sequence). After removal of 10 bases from V and 5 bases from J, the junction contained 8 bases not matched to a gene.

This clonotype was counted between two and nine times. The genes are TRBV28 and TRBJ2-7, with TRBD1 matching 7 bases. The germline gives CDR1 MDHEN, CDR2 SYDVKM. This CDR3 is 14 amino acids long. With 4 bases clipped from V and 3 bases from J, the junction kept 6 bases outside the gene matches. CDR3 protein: CASSSPGGNYEQYF. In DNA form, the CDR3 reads TGTGCCAGCAGTTCCCCAGGGGGAAACTACGAGCAGTACTTC.

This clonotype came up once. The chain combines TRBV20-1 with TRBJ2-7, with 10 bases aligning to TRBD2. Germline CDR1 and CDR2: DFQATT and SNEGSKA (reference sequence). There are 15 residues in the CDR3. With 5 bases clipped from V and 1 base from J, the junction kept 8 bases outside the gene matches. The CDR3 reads CSAHPSGGPSYEQYF. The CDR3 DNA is TGCAGTGCTCACCCTAGCGGGGGCCCATCCTACGAGCAGTACTTC.

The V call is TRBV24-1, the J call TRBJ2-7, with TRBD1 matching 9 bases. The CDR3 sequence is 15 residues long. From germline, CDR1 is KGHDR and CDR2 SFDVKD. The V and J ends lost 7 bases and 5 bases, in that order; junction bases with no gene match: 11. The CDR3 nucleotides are TGTGCCACCAGCTCGACCGGGACAGGGCTCCACGAGCAGTACTTC. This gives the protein CATSSTGTGLHEQYF.

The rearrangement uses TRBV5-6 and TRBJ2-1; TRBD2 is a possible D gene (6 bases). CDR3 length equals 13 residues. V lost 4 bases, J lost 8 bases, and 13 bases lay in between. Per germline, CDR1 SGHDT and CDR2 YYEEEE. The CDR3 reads CASSPPRGDEQFF. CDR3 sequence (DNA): TGTGCCAGCAGCCCCCCTCGCGGGGATGAGCAGTTCTTC.

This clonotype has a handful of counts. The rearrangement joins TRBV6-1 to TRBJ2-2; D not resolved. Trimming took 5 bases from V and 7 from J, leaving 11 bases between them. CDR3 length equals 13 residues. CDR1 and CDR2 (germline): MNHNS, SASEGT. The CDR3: CASSNYGIGELFF. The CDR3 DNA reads TGTGCCAGCAGTAATTATGGGATCGGGGAGCTGTTTTTT.

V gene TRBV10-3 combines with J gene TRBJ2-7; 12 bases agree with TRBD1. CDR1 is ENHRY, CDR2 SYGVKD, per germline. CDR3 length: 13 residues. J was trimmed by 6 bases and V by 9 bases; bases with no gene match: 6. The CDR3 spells CAIKGQGAGEQYF. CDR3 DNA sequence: TGTGCCATAAAGGGACAGGGGGCCGGCGAGCAGTACTTC.

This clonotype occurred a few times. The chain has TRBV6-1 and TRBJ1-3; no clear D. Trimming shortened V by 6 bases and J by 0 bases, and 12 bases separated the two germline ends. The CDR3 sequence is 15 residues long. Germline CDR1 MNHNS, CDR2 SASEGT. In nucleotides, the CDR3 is TGTGCCAGCAGCCCCAGAGGGTTCTCTGGAAACACCATATATTTT. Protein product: CASSPRGFSGNTIYF.

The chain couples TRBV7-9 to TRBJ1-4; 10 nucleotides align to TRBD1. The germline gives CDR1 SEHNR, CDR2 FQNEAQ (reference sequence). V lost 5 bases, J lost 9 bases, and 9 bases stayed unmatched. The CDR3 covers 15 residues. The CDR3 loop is CASSRTGTGEKKLFF. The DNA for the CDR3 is TGTGCCAGCAGCCGCACCGGGACAGGGGAAAAAAAACTGTTTTTT.

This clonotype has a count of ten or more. CDR3 in DNA: TGCAGTGCTGGACAGGGAGAAAACTATGGCTACACCTTC. It translates to CSAGQGENYGYTF. This chain links TRBV20-1 with TRBJ1-2, with TRBD1 matching over 8 bases. The germline V gene has CDR1 DFQATT and CDR2 SNEGSKA (reference sequence). There are 13 residues in the CDR3. V shed 5 bases and J 2 bases; nucleotides not matched to a gene: 4.

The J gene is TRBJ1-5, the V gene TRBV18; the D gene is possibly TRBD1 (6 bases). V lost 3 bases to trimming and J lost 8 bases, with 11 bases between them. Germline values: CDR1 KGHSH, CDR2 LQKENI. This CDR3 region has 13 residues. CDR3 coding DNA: TGTGCCAGCTCACCCCCTGAGGGGGAGCCCCAGCATTTT. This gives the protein CASSPPEGEPQHF.

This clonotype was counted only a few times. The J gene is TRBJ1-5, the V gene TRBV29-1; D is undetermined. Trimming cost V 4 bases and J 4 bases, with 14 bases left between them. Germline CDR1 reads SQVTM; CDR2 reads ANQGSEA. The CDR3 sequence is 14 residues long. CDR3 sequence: CSVVETDPNQPQHF. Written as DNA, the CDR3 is TGCAGCGTTGTAGAAACCGACCCAAATCAGCCCCAGCATTTT.

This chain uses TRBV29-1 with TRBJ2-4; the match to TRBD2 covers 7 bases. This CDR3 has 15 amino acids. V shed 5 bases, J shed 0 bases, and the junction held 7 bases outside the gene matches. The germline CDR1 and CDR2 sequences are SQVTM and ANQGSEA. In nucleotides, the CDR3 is TGCAGCGTTCAATTTCTAGCGGAAGCCAAAAACATTCAGTACTTC. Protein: CSVQFLAEAKNIQYF.

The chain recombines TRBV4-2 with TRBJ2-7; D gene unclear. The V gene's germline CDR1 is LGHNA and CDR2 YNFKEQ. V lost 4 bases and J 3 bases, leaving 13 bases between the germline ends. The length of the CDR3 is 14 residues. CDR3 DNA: TGTGCCAGCAGCCGTCTCCTTTCCAACTACGAGCAGTACTTC. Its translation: CASSRLLSNYEQYF.

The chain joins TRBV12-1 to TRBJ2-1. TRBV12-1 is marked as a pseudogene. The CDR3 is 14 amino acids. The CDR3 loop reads CASSFLGNYNEQFF. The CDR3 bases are TGTGCCAGCAGCTTCTTGGGAAACTACAATGAGCAGTTCTTC.

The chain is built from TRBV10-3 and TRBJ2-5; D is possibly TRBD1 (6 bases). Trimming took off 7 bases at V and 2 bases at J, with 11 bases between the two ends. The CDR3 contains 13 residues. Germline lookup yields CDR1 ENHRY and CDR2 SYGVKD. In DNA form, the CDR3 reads TGTGCCATCACCCCAGGACAGCAAGAGACCCAGTACTTC. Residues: CAITPGQQETQYF.

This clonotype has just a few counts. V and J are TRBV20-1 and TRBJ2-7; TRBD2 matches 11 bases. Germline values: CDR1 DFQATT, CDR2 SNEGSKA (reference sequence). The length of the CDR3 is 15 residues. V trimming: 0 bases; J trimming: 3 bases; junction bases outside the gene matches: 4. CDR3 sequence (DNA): TGCAGTGCTAGAGATCGGACTAGCGGGTTCTACGAGCAGTACTTC. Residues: CSARDRTSGFYEQYF.

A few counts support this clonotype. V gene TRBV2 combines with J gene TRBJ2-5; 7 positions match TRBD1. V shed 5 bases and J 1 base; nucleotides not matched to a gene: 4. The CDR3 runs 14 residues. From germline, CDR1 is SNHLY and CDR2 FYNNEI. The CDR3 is CASSKDRTQETQYF. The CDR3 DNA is TGTGCCAGCAGTAAGGACAGGACCCAAGAGACCCAGTACTTC.

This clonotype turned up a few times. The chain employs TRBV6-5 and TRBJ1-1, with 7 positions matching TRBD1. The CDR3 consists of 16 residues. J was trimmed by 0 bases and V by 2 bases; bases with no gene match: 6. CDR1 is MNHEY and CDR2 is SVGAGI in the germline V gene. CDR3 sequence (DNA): TGTGCCAGCAGTTACGGATACAGGGGAATGAACACTGAAGCTTTCTTT. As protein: CASSYGYRGMNTEAFF.

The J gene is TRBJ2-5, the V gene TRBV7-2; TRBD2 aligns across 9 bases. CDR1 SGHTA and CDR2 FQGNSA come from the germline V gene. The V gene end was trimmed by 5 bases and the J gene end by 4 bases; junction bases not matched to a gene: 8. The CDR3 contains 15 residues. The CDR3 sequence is CASSPQAGGLETQYF. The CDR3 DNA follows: TGTGCCAGCAGCCCCCAAGCGGGGGGTTTAGAGACCCAGTACTTC.

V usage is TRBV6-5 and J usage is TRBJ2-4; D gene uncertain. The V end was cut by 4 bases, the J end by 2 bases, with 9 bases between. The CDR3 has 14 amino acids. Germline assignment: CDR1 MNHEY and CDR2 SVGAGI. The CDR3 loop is CASSFLGTKNIQYF. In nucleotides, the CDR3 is TGTGCCAGCAGTTTCCTTGGGACCAAAAACATTCAGTACTTC.

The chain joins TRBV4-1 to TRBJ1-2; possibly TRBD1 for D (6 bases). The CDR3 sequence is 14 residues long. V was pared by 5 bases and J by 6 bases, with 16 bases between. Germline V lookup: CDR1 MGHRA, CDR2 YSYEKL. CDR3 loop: CASSSTQGSDGYTF. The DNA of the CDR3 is TGCGCCAGCAGCTCCACACAGGGTTCTGATGGCTACACCTTC.

CDR3 coding DNA: TGTGCCAGCTCACCACTGGGGGATCAGCCCCAGCATTTT. This sequence encodes CASSPLGDQPQHF. J is TRBJ1-5 and V is TRBV18, with D possibly matching TRBD1 (5 bases). Germline CDR1 KGHSH, CDR2 LQKENI. V lost 1 base and J 5 bases, leaving 6 bases between the germline ends. This CDR3 is built from 13 residues.

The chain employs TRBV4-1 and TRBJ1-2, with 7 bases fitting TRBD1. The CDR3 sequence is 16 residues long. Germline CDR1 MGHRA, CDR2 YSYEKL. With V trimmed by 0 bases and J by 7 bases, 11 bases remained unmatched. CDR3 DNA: TGCGCCAGCAGCCAAGATGGAAGGGGGCGCGGGGTTGGCTACACCTTC. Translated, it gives CASSQDGRGRGVGYTF.

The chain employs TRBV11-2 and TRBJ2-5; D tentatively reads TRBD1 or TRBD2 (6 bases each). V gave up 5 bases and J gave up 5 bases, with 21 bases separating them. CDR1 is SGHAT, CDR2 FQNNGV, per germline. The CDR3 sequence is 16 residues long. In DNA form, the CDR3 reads TGTGCCAGCAGCCGTGGGGGGCAGGCGCTTGGGGAGACCCAGTACTTC. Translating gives CASSRGGQALGETQYF.

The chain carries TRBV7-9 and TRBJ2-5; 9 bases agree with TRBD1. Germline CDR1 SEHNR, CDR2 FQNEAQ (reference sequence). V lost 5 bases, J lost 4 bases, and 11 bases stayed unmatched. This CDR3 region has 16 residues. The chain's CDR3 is CASSPIGDRVRETQYF. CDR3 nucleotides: TGTGCCAGCAGCCCTATTGGGGACAGGGTGAGAGAGACCCAGTACTTC.

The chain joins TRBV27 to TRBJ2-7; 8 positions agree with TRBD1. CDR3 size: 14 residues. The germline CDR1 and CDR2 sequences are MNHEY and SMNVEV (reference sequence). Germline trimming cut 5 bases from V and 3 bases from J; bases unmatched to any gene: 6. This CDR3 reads CASSRWTGYYEQYF. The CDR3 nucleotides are TGTGCCAGCAGTCGATGGACAGGGTACTACGAGCAGTACTTC.

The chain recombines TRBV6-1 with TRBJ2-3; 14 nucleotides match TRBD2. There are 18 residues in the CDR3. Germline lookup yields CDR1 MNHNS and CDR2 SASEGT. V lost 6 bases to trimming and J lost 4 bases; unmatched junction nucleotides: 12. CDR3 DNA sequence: TGTGCCAGCAGAAGACTAGCGGGAGGGCGCTACCATTCAGATACGCAGTATTTT. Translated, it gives CASRRLAGGRYHSDTQYF.

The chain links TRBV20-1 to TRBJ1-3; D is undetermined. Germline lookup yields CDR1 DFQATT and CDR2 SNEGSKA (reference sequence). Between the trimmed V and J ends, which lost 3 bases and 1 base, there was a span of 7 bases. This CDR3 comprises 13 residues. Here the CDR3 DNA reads TGCAGTGCTAGTTGGAGATCTGGAAACACCATATATTTT. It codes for CSASWRSGNTIYF.